The 8 T cell receptor beta chains presented below share a single source sample, sequenced in a study of cytomegalovirus exposure and HLA in healthy donors. In the PCR, 60 Vbeta and 13 Jbeta primers were used. Assay used: immunoSEQ multiplex PCR; TCRdb lists only in-frame clones, some missing. The table lists fewer than 200,000 clones, around 80% of them singletons. Sequencing used PBMCs. These receptor sequences come from a woman aged 18-35 years in good health and CMV-seronegative.

This clone appeared a few times. The chain couples TRBV6-6 to TRBJ2-1; 9 positions agree with TRBD2. V dropped 2 bases and J dropped 7; count of bases not matched to a gene: 9. The CDR3 is 16 residues long. Germline V gene data show CDR1 as MNHNY and CDR2 as SVGAGI (reference sequence). CDR3 region: CASSYGSSGSLNEQFF. CDR3 coding DNA: TGTGCCAGCAGTTACGGGAGTAGCGGGAGCTTGAATGAGCAGTTCTTC.

The chain carries TRBV30 and TRBJ2-5, with a weak D call TRBD2 (6 bases). V was cut by 2 bases and J by 4 bases, with 11 bases left in between. The germline gives CDR1 GTSNPN, CDR2 SVGIG (reference sequence). The CDR3 sequence is 13 residues long. CDR3 DNA: TGTGCCTGGAGTCGCGGGGTGTTAGAGACCCAGTACTTC. The encoded protein is CAWSRGVLETQYF.

The chain recombines TRBV7-2 with TRBJ2-2; D may be TRBD1 (6 bases). This CDR3 spans 15 amino acids. The germline V and J ends were trimmed by 5 bases and 7 bases, with 17 bases remaining between them. From germline, CDR1 is SGHTA and CDR2 FQGNSA. The CDR3, as DNA: TGTGCCAGCAGCCCTACACACAGGGCGGTCGGGGAGCTGTTTTTT. It encodes CASSPTHRAVGELFF.

This clone was seen only once. This chain uses TRBV14 with TRBJ1-1; D ambiguous. This CDR3 has 15 amino acids. V was cut by 0 bases and J by 1 base, with 9 bases left in between. Germline V lookup: CDR1 SGHDN, CDR2 FVKESK. Here the CDR3 reads CASSQDRGRNTEAFF. CDR3 in DNA: TGTGCCAGCAGCCAAGATCGAGGCAGGAACACTGAAGCTTTCTTT.

The V and J genes are TRBV5-1 and TRBJ2-3; 15 positions match TRBD2. From germline, CDR1 is SGHRS and CDR2 YFSETQ. The CDR3 is 18 residues long. V trimming: 5 bases; J trimming: 0 bases; junction bases outside the gene matches: 7. CDR3 in amino acids: CASRPGLAGGWSTDTQYF. DNA of the CDR3: TGCGCCAGCAGACCCGGACTAGCGGGAGGGTGGAGCACAGATACGCAGTATTTT. Supplemented by reference TRBV5-1 and TRBJ2-3, the full variable domain reads KAGVTQTPRYLIKTRGQQVTLSCSPISGHRSVSWYQQTPGQGLQFLFEYFSETQRNKGNFPGRFSGRQFSNSRSEMNVSTLELGDSALYLCASRPGLAGGWSTDTQYFGPGTRLTVL.

The V call is TRBV5-8, the J call TRBJ2-7; tentatively, D is TRBD2 (5 bases). The V and J ends lost 2 bases and 7 bases respectively, with 13 bases between them. Germline CDR1 is SGHTS and CDR2 is YDEGEE. The CDR3 contains 13 residues. The CDR3 sequence: CASSFQLSGEQYV. The DNA for the CDR3 is TGTGCCAGCAGCTTTCAGTTGTCGGGGGAGCAGTACGTC.

This clone was counted once. The V call is TRBV5-4, the J call TRBJ2-5, with D possibly being TRBD2 (6 bases). The CDR3 loop spans 14 amino acids. The germline gives CDR1 SGHNT, CDR2 YYREEE (reference sequence). V was pared by 1 base and J by 4 bases, with 11 bases between. CDR3 sequence reads: CASSLRQGGETQYF. The CDR3 DNA reads TGTGCCAGCAGCTTGAGGCAGGGAGGAGAGACCCAGTACTTC.

This chain links TRBV6-1 with TRBJ1-2; D possibly corresponds to TRBD1 (5 bases). V shed 8 bases and J shed 2 bases, with 15 bases lying between them. The germline gives CDR1 MNHNS, CDR2 SASEGT. CDR3 length: 14 amino acids. The CDR3 region has the DNA TGTGCCAGCGGAGGAGGGGCCGCGAACTATGGCTACACCTTC. Its translation is CASGGGAANYGYTF.